The clone carrying this T cell receptor (beta chain) has only a few counts. This sample is part of a study of human T cells and chemical hapten exposure. Study at large: Across samples, TCR yields varied, mostly owing to small differences in pooled library volumes.

Single cDNA molecules in the library carried unique molecular identifiers attached during preparation. Per the original methods: Samples held a median of roughly 100,000 TCRs, range about 20,000–690,600. From the RACE reads, TCRdb called clonotypes with MiXCR, one entry per CDR3 protein. For this entry, the V and J calls and clone size follow TCRdb and not the study's own pipeline. The top ten clones hold approximately 2% of a sample with 96,000 or so distinct CDR3 sequences, over 7.5% of them seen once. Indicated time point: patch test 2, 6 weeks after DPC sensitization. Described treatment: therapeutic diphenylcyclopropenone sensitization with weekly scalp DPC. Germline assignment: CDR1 LNHDA and CDR2 SQIVND (reference sequence). This CDR3 region has 15 residues. V was trimmed by 5 bases and J by 1 base, leaving 11 bases between them.

The chain recombines TRBV19 with TRBJ1-4; D is ambiguous. The sequence derives from a woman between 35 and 50 years old with alopecia areata. Some clones in this sample may be carry-over from other donors' samples. The material was whole blood, obtained in connection with sensitization to the hapten diphenylcyclopropenone (DPC). The CDR3 spells CASSLRPGTNEKLFF. Here the CDR3 DNA reads TGTGCCAGTAGTCTTCGCCCCGGAACTAATGAAAAACTGTTTTTT.